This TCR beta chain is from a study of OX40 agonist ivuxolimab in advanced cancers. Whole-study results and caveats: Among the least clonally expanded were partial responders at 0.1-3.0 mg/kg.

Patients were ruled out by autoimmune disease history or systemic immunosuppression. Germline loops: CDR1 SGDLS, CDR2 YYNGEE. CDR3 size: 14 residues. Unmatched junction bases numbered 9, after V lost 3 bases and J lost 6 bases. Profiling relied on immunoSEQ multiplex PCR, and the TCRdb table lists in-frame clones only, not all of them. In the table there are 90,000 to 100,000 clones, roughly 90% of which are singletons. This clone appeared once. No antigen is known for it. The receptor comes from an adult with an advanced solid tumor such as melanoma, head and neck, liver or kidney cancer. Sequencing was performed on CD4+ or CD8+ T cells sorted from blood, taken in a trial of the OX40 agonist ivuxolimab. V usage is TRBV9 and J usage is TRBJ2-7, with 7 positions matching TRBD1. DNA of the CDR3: TGTGCCAGCAGCGAGCATCGGGACAGATCCGAGCAGTACTTC. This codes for CASSEHRDRSEQYF.